A single T cell receptor beta chain is shown here with its context. What it binds is not known. The data were obtained in a study of early stage breast cancer tumors. The method was immunoSEQ multiplex PCR; TCRdb's version includes in-frame clones alone and lacks a portion of them. The sample has fewer than 9,000 clones, approximately 62% seen once; the top ten hold about 6.7%. Trimming removed 2 bases from V and 6 bases from J; junction bases left unmatched: 4. This CDR3 is 13 amino acids long. Germline loops: CDR1 MNHEY, CDR2 SVGAGI. Study results and limitations: Blood repertoires resembled normal breast more than tumor.

The sequenced sample was breast tumor tissue. This receptor was taken from a person in their 70s with breast cancer. The chain uses TRBV6-5 and TRBJ2-7, with 7 nucleotides matching TRBD1. CDR3 region: CASSYTRQGEQYF. CDR3 sequence (DNA): TGTGCCAGCAGTTACACAAGACAGGGCGAGCAGTACTTC.